This T cell receptor beta chain was documented in a study of T cells in Graves' hyperthyroidism and ophthalmopathy. Study-level points and caveats: Most thyroid-expanded clonotypes above 0.001 were also found in blood.

Authors of the study amplified TCR beta CDR3 regions from RNA transcripts. In the first-round RT-PCR of the TCR CDR3, the HTBI primer set was used. TCRdb re-derived calls from the multiplex PCR reads in MiXCR, one entry per CDR3 protein. The repertoire holds fewer than 850,000 distinct CDR3 sequences, with about 18% as singletons. V lost 1 base, J lost 5 bases, and 6 bases stayed unmatched. Germline-derived CDR1 and CDR2 are KGHSH and LQKENI. The CDR3 consists of 15 residues. This clonotype was counted many times. No antigen is known for it. Patients were excluded for uncontrolled infection, other autoimmune disease, pregnancy or lactation. For the diagnoses, clinical symptoms, serum thyroxine and TRAb, thyroid ultrasound and orbital computed tomography were used. Fresh 10 ml peripheral blood yielded PBMCs.

This receptor was obtained from a man aged 45-65 years with Graves' hyperthyroidism. The rearrangement links TRBV18 to TRBJ2-5; 8 positions agree with TRBD2. The sample consisted of blood. This chain's CDR3 is CASSPRGAGAETQYF. The CDR3, as DNA: TGTGCCAGCTCACCACGAGGAGCGGGAGCTGAGACCCAGTACTTC. Using reference TRBV18 and TRBJ2-5 for the parts outside the CDR3, the full variable domain is NAGVMQNPRHLVRRRGQEARLRCSPMKGHSHVYWYRQLPEEGLKFMVYLQKENIIDESGMPKERFSAEFPKEGPSILRIQQVVRGDSAAYFCASSPRGAGAETQYFGPGTRLLVL.